One and the same sample provided the 9 T cell receptor beta chains below, sequenced in a study of read filtering for tumor transcriptome and immune sequencing. This library used roughly 400 ng RNA and molecular barcoded adaptors spanning alpha/delta and beta/gamma chains. One entry per CDR3 protein results from TCRdb running MiXCR on the reads. The sample contains around 58,000 distinct CDR3 sequences, roughly 14% of which appear only once. The sample was a population of CD138-negative cells sorted from bone marrow. Source of these receptors: a donor aged 40 or older with multiple myeloma.

This clonotype has a count of ten or more. The chain has TRBV29-1 and TRBJ1-1; TRBD1 agrees at 8 bases. V lost 7 bases to trimming and J lost 6 bases; unmatched junction nucleotides: 10. The CDR3 is 13 residues long. Germline-derived CDR1 and CDR2 are SQVTM and ANQGSEA. Here the CDR3 DNA reads TGCAGCGCTGGACAGGGCGTGATGGCTGAAGCTTTCTTT. Translated: CSAGQGVMAEAFF.

This clonotype was found many times. The V gene is TRBV24-1, the J gene TRBJ2-7; 10 bases match TRBD1. The V segment lost 4 bases and the J segment 3 bases; nucleotides outside the gene matches: 8. This CDR3 is built from 16 residues. Germline V CDR1 and CDR2: KGHDR, SFDVKD. CDR3 protein: CATSDGHGTGDYEQYF. For the CDR3, the DNA is TGTGCCACCAGTGACGGACACGGGACAGGGGACTACGAGCAGTACTTC.

This clonotype was detected only a few times. This chain joins TRBV19 and TRBJ2-1; D possibly corresponds to TRBD2 (6 bases). The V gene lost 7 bases and the J gene lost 8 bases, with 15 bases spanning the gap. In germline, CDR1 is LNHDA, CDR2 SQIVND (reference sequence). CDR3 size: 13 residues. DNA of the CDR3: TGTGCCAGTACGTACGGGGGAGACGATGAGCAGTTCTTC. This codes for CASTYGGDDEQFF.

This clonotype was seen many times. The chain employs TRBV3-1 and TRBJ2-2, with a possible D match to TRBD1 (6 bases). This CDR3 is built from 19 residues. The V gene lost 4 bases and the J gene lost 5 bases, with 26 bases spanning the gap. Germline V lookup: CDR1 LGHDT, CDR2 YNNKEL (reference sequence). In DNA form, the CDR3 reads TGTGCCAGCAGCCCGATCTCAGGGTCTAAAAGAGGGGGAACCGGGGAGCTGTTTTTT. It encodes CASSPISGSKRGGTGELFF.

This clonotype occurred many times. CDR3 sequence reads: CSASGGEAFF. DNA of the CDR3: TGCAGCGCGTCGGGTGGTGAAGCTTTCTTT. The V and J genes are TRBV29-1 and TRBJ1-1, with D uncertain. The CDR3 is 10 residues long. Per germline, CDR1 SQVTM and CDR2 ANQGSEA. The V end was cut by 7 bases, the J end by 7 bases, with 10 bases between.

This clonotype has more than one count but fewer than ten. The V call is TRBV5-5, the J call TRBJ1-1; 7 bases align to TRBD1. Germline V lookup: CDR1 SGHKS, CDR2 YYEKEE (reference sequence). J was trimmed by 5 bases and V by 1 base; bases with no gene match: 5. This CDR3 is built from 14 residues. CDR3 nucleotide sequence: TGTGCCAGCAGCTTGACAGGGGCTAAGACTGAAGCTTTCTTT. Amino acid sequence: CASSLTGAKTEAFF.

This clonotype was detected ten times or more. Here the CDR3 DNA reads TGTGCCAGCAGCGTAGTAACAGGGGGCTGGAATGAGCAGTTCTTC. It is translated as CASSVVTGGWNEQFF. The chain carries TRBV9 and TRBJ2-1; 9 bases match TRBD1. The CDR3 has 15 amino acids. Losses at the gene ends were 0 bases for V and 7 bases for J; bases not matched to a gene: 5. Germline V lookup: CDR1 SGDLS, CDR2 YYNGEE. The full variable domain, with the rest looked up from reference TRBV9 and TRBJ2-1, is DSGVTQTPKHLITATGQRVTLRCSPRSGDLSVYWYQQSLDQGLQFLIQYYNGEERAKGNILERFSAQQFPDLHSELNLSSLELGDSALYFCASSVVTGGWNEQFFGPGTRLTVL.

This clonotype has more than one count but fewer than ten. The CDR3 here is CSARGWAGGGLDEQFF. In DNA, the CDR3 is TGCAGTGCTAGAGGCTGGGCGGGAGGGGGATTGGATGAGCAGTTCTTC. V usage is TRBV20-1 and J usage is TRBJ2-1; 9 bases are a match to TRBD2. This CDR3 region has 16 residues. CDR1 is DFQATT, CDR2 SNEGSKA, per germline (reference sequence). Unmatched junction bases numbered 12, after V lost 1 base and J lost 8 bases.

In the case of this clonotype: This sequence is one base from a far larger clone and is likely a read error. The CDR3 carries no conserved terminal phenylalanine or tryptophan, so it likely arises from a read error. V is TRBV7-9 and J is TRBJ2-7; D possibly corresponds to TRBD2 (6 bases). The length of the CDR3 is 16 residues. Germline assignment: CDR1 SEHNR and CDR2 FQNEAQ (reference sequence). V dropped 1 base and J dropped 0 bases, with 13 bases sitting between them. The CDR3 here is CASSLVGGESSYEQYI. The CDR3 nucleotides are TGTGCCAGCAGCTTAGTCGGCGGGGAAAGCTCCTACGAGCAGTACATC.